This TCR beta chain came from a study of shared clonotypes between healthy human individuals. Study-level results: The naive CD4 repertoires of several donors were compared, and approximately 4.7% of clonotypes were shared.

Genomic DNA of each subset was evenly split across several immunoSEQ plates. Profiled with immunoSEQ multiplex PCR; TCRdb holds only in-frame clones, not every one. Of roughly 2.2 million clones in the sample, over 90% are singletons; the top ten hold 0.3% to 0.4%. All the donors were Caucasian adults who lived in Nashville, Tennessee. A single count supports this clone. What it recognizes is unknown. The CDR3 runs 20 residues. This chain links TRBV1 with TRBJ2-5; TRBD2 reflects the table's D call only, with no check against the DNA. TRBV1 is shown as a pseudogene. This receptor was identified in a man between 18 and 29 years old in good health. Some clones in this sample may be carry-over from other donors' samples. The sample taken for sequencing was naive CD4+ T cells from PBMCs. The subset here: CD45RA+ positively selected. The CDR3 DNA sequence: TGCACCAGCAGCCAAGAGGGGACTAGCGGGAGTAGAGTAAACGTCGAGACCCAGTACTTC. This gives the protein CTSSQEGTSGSRVNVETQYF.